Following are 5 T cell receptor beta chains from one sample sequenced in a study of PD-1 blockade in mismatch repair-deficient tumors. Repertoires were generated with immunoSEQ multiplex PCR, while TCRdb's copy carries only in-frame clones and drops some. The data hold tens of thousands of clones, with approximately 83% observed a single time. The material was peripheral blood, obtained 12 weeks after starting pembrolizumab. The receptors come from an adult with mismatch repair-deficient cancer.

This chain connects TRBV7-2 to TRBJ2-3; TRBD1 or TRBD2 may be the D gene (7 bases each). This CDR3 has 14 residues. Germline-derived CDR1 and CDR2 are SGHTA and FQGNSA. Between the trimmed V and J ends, which lost 3 bases and 4 bases, there was a span of 11 bases. The CDR3 protein is CASSFQGGADTQYF. CDR3 DNA sequence: TGTGCCAGCAGCTTTCAGGGGGGGGCAGATACGCAGTATTTT.

The chain is built from TRBV5-6 and TRBJ1-2; TRBD1 matches at 8 bases. The junction had 2 bases not matched to a gene; V was cut back by 0 bases and J by 4 bases. This CDR3 has 14 residues. CDR1 is SGHDT and CDR2 is YYEEEE in the germline V gene. The CDR3 spells CASSLGTGSYGYTF. Written as DNA, the CDR3 is TGTGCCAGCAGCTTGGGGACAGGGTCCTATGGCTACACCTTC. Combining the CDR3 with reference TRBV5-6 and TRBJ1-2 gives the whole variable domain DAGVTQSPTHLIKTRGQQVTLRCSPKSGHDTVSWYQQALGQGPQFIFQYYEEEERQRGNFPDRFSGHQFPNYSSELNVNALLLGDSALYLCASSLGTGSYGYTFGSGTRLTVV.

In regard to this clone: This sample also contains other DNA sequences that code for the same CDR3. CDR3 loop: CASSPPEVRETQYF. DNA for the CDR3: TGTGCCAGCTCACCACCGGAGGTACGCGAGACCCAGTACTTC. This sequence joins TRBV18 and TRBJ2-5; possible D gene TRBD2, 5 bases. V gave up 0 bases and J gave up 5 bases, with 10 bases separating them. Germline V gene lookup returns CDR1 KGHSH and CDR2 LQKENI. This CDR3 spans 14 amino acids.

The chain employs TRBV4-1 and TRBJ2-5; 8 positions match TRBD2. The germline V gene encodes CDR1 MGHRA and CDR2 YSYEKL. This CDR3 has 16 amino acids. Trimming at V came to 3 bases and at J to 2 bases, leaving 8 bases not matched to a gene. This CDR3 reads CASSQRPGLGQETQYF. The CDR3 DNA sequence: TGCGCCAGCAGCCAGAGGCCGGGACTAGGGCAAGAGACCCAGTACTTC.

This clone has only a few counts. The rearrangement links TRBV9 to TRBJ2-1; 7 bases line up with TRBD2. The CDR3 covers 15 residues. Per the germline V gene, CDR1 is SGDLS and CDR2 is YYNGEE. V trimming: 2 bases; J trimming: 4 bases; junction bases outside the gene matches: 6. This chain's CDR3 is CASSVRDSGYNEQFF. The CDR3 DNA is TGTGCCAGCAGCGTTCGGGATAGCGGGTACAATGAGCAGTTCTTC.